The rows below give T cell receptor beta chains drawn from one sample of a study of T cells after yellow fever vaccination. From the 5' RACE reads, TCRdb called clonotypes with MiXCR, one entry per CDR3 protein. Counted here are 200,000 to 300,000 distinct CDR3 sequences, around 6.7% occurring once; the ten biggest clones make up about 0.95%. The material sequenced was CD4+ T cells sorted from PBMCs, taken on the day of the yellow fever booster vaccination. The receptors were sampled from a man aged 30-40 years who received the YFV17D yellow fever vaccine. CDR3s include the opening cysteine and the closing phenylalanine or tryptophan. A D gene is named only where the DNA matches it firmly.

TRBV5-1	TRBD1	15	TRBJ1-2	CASSLSGTGFEGYTF
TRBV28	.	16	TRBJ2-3	CASRPLGLKLLDTQYF
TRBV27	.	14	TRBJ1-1	CASSSAWGATEAFF
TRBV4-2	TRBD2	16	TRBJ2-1	CSSSQAGTSGWNEQFF
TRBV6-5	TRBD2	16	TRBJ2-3	CASGTSGRNPADTQYF
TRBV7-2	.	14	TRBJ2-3	CASSLAIGVDTQYF
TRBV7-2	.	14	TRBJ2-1	CASRAAGPYNEQFF
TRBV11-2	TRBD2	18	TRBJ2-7	CASSLVGGLAGGTYEQYF
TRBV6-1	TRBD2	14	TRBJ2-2	CASRIGEGTGELFF
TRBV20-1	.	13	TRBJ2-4	CSASSGAKNIQYF